This note documents a single TCR beta chain sequence. The target antigen is unknown. This sample stems from a study of response to subunit inactivated influenza vaccine. MiXCR was run by TCRdb on the RT-PCR reads, yielding one entry per CDR3 protein. Of roughly 290,000 distinct CDR3 sequences listed, 21% are singletons. Notes on the study in general: Few new T cells, the authors suggested, are recruited by each seasonal influenza vaccination.

Germline V gives CDR1 SGHNT, CDR2 YENEEA. V lost 4 bases, J lost 0 bases, and 10 bases lay in between. This CDR3 has 15 amino acids. The chain couples TRBV11-3 to TRBJ2-1; D not certain. Specimen: PBMCs from blood, collected less than 22 months after vaccination. This receptor was taken from a man in his fifties or sixties who received an inactivated influenza vaccine. The CDR3 sequence is CASSSRQSSYNEQFF. CDR3 DNA: TGTGCCAGCAGCTCTCGCCAGAGCTCCTACAATGAGCAGTTCTTC.